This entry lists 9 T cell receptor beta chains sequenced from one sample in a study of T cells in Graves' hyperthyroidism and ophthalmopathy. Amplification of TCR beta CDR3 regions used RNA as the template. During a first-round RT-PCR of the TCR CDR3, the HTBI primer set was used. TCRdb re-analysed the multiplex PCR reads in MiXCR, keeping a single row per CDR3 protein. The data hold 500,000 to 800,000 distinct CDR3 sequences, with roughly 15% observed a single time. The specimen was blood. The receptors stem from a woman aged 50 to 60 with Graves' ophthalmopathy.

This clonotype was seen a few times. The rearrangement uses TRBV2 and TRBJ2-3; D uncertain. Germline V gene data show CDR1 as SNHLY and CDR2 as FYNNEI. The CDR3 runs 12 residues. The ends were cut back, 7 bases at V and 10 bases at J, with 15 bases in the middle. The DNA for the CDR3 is TGTGCCAGCAAACTTTTACCGGATCCGCAGTATTTT. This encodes CASKLLPDPQYF.

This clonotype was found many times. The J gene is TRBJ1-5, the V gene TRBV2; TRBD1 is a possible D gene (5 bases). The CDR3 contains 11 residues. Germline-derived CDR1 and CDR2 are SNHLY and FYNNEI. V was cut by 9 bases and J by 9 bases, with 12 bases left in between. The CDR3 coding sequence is TGTGCCAGTCAAGCCGGGGGGCCCCAGCATTTT. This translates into CASQAGGPQHF.

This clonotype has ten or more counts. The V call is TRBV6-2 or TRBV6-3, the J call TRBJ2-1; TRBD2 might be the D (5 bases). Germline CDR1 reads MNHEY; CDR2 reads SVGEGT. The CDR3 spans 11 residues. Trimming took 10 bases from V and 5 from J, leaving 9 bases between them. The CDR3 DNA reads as TGTGCCATCGAAGCGGACAATGAGCAGTTCTTC. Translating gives CAIEADNEQFF.

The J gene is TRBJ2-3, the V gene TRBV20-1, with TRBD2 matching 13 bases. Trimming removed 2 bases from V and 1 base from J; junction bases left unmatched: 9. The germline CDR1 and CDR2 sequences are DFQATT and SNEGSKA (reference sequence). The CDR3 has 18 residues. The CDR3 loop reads CSARPGLAGPSRTDTQYF. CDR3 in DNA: TGCAGTGCTAGACCGGGACTAGCGGGACCCTCCCGCACAGATACGCAGTATTTT.

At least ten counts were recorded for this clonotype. CDR3: CSASWLSGGSTDTQYF. CDR3 DNA: TGCAGTGCTAGCTGGCTTAGCGGGGGGAGTACAGATACGCAGTATTTT. V is TRBV20-1 and J is TRBJ2-3, with 10 nucleotides matching TRBD2. CDR1 DFQATT and CDR2 SNEGSKA come from the germline V gene (reference sequence). After removal of 3 bases from V and 3 bases from J, the junction contained 9 bases not matched to a gene. CDR3 length: 16 amino acids.

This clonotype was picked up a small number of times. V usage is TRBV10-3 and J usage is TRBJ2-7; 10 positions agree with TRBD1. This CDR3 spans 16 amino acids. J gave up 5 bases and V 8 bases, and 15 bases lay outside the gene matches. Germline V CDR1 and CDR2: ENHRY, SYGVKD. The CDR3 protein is CAIGAQDRGIMDEQYF. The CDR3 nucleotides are TGTGCCATCGGCGCTCAGGACAGGGGGATAATGGACGAGCAGTACTTC.

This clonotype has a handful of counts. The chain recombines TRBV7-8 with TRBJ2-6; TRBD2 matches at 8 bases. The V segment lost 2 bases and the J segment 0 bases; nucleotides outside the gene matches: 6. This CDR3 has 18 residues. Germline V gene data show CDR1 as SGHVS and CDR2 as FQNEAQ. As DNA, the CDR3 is TGTGCCAGCAGCTTAAGGAGGACTAGCTCCTCTGGGGCCAACGTCCTGACTTTC. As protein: CASSLRRTSSSGANVLTF. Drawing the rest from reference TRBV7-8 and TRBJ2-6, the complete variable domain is GAGVSQSPRYKVAKRGQDVALRCDPISGHVSLFWYQQALGQGPEFLTYFQNEAQLDKSGLPSDRFFAERPEGSVSTLKIQRTQQEDSAVYLCASSLRRTSSSGANVLTFGAGSRLTVL.

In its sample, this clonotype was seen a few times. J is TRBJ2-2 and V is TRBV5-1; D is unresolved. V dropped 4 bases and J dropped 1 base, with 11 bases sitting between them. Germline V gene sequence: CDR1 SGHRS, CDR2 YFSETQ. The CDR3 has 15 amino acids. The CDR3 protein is CASSDDIWNTGELFF. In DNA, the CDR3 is TGCGCCAGCAGCGATGACATCTGGAACACCGGGGAGCTGTTTTTT.

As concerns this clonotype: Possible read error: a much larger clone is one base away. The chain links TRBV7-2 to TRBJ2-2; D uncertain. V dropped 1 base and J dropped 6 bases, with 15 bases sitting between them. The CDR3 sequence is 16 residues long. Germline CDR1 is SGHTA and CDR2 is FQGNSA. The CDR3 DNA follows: TGTGCCAGCAGCTTAGAAGGGCCTCCCTTGGCCGGGGAGCTGTTTTTT. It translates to CASSLEGPPLAGELFF.